This record concerns one T cell receptor (beta chain) sequence. Documented treatment: around 19 received Ad26.COV2.S at low or high dose, single or two shots; a few received placebo; per-sample allocation not given. Specimens were obtained on day 63 following the first vaccine or placebo injection. Repertoires were generated with immunoSEQ multiplex PCR, while TCRdb's copy carries only in-frame clones and drops some. The repertoire includes about 480,000 clones, 87% of them detected once, and about 13% sits in the top ten. Germline V CDR1 and CDR2: MNHEY, SVGAGI. The CDR3 is 15 amino acids. The V end was cut by 2 bases, the J end by 1 base, with 11 bases between. This specimen comes from a study of Ad26.COV2.S vaccination and SARS-CoV-2 variants. About the study: By the intramuscular route, Ad26.COV2.S was given once, or twice 56 days apart.

The source of this sequence is a person between 18 and 65 years old who received the Ad26.COV2.S COVID-19 vaccine or a placebo. V gene TRBV6-5 combines with J gene TRBJ2-5, with D perhaps matching TRBD2 (6 bases). The sample here was peripheral blood, taken in a trial of Ad26.COV2.S vaccine versus placebo. The CDR3 nucleotides are TGTGCCAGCAGTTACCTGCGGACTACCCAAGAGACCCAGTACTTC. The encoded protein is CASSYLRTTQETQYF.